This T cell receptor (beta chain) was obtained from a study of PD-1 and CTLA-4 blockade in melanoma. Clones were read by immunoSEQ multiplex PCR, and TCRdb kept only the in-frame ones, dropping some. This sample carries around 21,000 clones, 88% of them seen once, and the ten largest clones take around 7.6%. The CDR3 extends over 12 amino acids. The V and J ends lost 2 bases and 8 bases respectively, with 9 bases between them. The germline gives CDR1 SEHNR, CDR2 FQNEAQ (reference sequence). This receptor was taken from a human donor with melanoma. V usage is TRBV7-9 and J usage is TRBJ1-2; D is perhaps TRBD1 (5 bases). The specimen comprised CD8+ T cells from peripheral blood, sampled before anti-PD-1 treatment. CDR3 residues: CASSLYGDGYTF. DNA for the CDR3: TGTGCCAGCAGCTTATATGGGGACGGCTACACCTTC.